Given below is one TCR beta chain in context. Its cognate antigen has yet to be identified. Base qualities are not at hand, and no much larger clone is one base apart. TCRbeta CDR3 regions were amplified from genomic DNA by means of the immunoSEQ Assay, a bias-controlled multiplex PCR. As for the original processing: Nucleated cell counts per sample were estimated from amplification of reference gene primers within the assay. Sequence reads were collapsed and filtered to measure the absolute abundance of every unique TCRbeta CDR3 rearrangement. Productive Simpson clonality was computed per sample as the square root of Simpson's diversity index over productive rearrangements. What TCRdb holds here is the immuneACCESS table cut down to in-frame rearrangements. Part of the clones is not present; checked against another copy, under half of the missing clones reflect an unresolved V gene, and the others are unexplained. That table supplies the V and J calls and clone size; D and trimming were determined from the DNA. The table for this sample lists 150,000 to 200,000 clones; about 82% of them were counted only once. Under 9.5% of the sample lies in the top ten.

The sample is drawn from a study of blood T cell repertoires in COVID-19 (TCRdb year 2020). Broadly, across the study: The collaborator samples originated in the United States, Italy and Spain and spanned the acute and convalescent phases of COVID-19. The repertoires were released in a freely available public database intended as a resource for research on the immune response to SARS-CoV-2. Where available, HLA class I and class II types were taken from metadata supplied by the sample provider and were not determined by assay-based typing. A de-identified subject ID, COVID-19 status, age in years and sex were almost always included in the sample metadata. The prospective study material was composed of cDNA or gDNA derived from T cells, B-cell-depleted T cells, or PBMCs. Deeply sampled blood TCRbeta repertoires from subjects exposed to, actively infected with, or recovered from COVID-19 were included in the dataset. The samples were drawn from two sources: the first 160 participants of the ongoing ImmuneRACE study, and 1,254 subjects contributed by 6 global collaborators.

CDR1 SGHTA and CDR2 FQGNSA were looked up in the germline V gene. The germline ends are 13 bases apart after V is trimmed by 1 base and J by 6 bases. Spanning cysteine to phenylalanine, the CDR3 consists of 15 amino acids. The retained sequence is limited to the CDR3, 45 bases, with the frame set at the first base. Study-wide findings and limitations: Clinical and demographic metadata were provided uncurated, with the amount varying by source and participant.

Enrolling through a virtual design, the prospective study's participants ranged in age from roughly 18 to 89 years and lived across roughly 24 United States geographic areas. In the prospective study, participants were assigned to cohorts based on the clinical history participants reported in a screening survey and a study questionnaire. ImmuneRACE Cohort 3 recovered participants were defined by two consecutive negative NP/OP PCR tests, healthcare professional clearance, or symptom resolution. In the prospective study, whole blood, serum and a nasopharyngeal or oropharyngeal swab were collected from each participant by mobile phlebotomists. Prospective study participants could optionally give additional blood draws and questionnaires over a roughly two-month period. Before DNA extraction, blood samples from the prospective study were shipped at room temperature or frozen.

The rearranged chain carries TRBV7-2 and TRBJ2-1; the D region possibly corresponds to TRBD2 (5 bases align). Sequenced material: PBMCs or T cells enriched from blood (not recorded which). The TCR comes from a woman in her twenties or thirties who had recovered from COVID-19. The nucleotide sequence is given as TGTGCCAGCAGCTTAGTCCGGGAAGAAATCAATGAGCAGTTCTTC. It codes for CASSLVREEINEQFF.